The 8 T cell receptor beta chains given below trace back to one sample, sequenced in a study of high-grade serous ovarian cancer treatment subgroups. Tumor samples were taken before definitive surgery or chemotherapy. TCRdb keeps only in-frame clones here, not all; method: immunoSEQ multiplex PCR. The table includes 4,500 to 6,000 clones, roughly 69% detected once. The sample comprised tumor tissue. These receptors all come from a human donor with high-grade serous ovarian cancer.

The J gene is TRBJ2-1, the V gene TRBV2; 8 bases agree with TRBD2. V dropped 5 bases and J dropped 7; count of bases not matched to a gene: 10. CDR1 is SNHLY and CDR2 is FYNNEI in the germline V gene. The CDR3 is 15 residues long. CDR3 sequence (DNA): TGTGCCAGCAGTCGGACGGGAGGGTTGGGAAATGAGCAGTTCTTC. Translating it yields CASSRTGGLGNEQFF.

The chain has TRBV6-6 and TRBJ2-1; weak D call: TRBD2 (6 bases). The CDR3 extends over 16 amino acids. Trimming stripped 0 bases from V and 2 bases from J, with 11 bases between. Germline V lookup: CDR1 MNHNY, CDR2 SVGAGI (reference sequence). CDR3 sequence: CASSYSAGITYNEQFF. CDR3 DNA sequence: TGTGCCAGCAGTTACTCGGCGGGGATCACCTACAATGAGCAGTTCTTC.

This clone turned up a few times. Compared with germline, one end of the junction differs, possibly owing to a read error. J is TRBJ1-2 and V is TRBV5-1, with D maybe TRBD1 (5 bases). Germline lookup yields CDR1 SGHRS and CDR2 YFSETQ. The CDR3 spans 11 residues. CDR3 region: CASRDAVGTYF. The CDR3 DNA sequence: TGCGCCAGCAGGGATGCGGTTGGGACTTACTTC.

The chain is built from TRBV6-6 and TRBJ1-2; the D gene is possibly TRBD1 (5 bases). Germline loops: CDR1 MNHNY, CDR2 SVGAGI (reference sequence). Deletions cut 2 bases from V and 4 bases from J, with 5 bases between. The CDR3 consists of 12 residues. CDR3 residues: CASSYGGYGYTF. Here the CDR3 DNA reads TGTGCCAGCAGTTACGGGGGCTATGGCTACACCTTC.

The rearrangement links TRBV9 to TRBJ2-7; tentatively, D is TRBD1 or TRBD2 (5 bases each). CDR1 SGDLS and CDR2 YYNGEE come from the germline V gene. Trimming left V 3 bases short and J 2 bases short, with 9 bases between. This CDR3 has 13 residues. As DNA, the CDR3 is TGTGCCAGCAGCGGCCAGGGAGCCTACGAGCAGTACTTC. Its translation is CASSGQGAYEQYF.

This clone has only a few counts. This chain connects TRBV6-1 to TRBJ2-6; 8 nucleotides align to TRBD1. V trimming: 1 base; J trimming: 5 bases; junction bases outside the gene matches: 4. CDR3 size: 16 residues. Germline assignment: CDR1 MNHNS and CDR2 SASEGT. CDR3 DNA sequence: TGTGCCAGCAGTGAAGTGTGGACAGGGAGGGCCAACGTCCTGACTTTC. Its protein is CASSEVWTGRANVLTF.

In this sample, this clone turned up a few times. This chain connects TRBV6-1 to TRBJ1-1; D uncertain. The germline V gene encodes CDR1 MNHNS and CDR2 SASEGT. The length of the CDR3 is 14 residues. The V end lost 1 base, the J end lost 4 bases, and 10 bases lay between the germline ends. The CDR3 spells CASSEGVEFTEAFF. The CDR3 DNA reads TGTGCCAGCAGTGAAGGGGTCGAATTCACTGAAGCTTTCTTT.

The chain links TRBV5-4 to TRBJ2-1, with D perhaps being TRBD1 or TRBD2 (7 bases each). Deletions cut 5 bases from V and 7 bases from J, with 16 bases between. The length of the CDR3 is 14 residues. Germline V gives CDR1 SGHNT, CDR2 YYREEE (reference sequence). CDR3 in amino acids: CASSSRQGGNEQFF. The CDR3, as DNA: TGTGCCAGCAGTAGTAGACAGGGAGGGAATGAGCAGTTCTTC.